A selection of T cell receptor beta chains follows, all from one sample in a study of shared clonotypes between healthy human individuals. Sequencing was performed with immunoSEQ multiplex PCR; in TCRdb, only in-frame clones are kept and a portion is missing. The sample includes around 2,100,000 clones, approximately 94% seen only once; the top ten take less than 1.5%. Material for sequencing was naive CD8+ T cells sorted from blood. The receptors come from a man younger than 35 in good health. The CDR3 runs from the conserved cysteine through the conserved F or W. Each record gives: CDR3 DNA, CDR3 protein, D gene, clone size, V gene, J gene. The D gene is left open where the match is weak. A clone size is listed for some rows: how often the clone was seen (once, few, many), or a class if it is expanded.

CDR3 DNA: TGCAGCGCAGAATCACAGAGCTCCTACGAGCAGTACTTC
CDR3 protein: CSAESQSSYEQYF
D gene: NA
clone size: NA
V gene: TRBV29-1
J gene: TRBJ2-7

CDR3 DNA: TGCGCCAGCAGCCTATCTCTGACAGGGACCTACGAGCAGTACTTC
CDR3 protein: CASSLSLTGTYEQYF
D gene: TRBD1
clone size: NA
V gene: TRBV4-1
J gene: TRBJ2-7

CDR3 DNA: TGTGCCAGCAGCTCCCAACTCGGGAACGGGGGGGCCGTTGAGCAGTTCTTC
CDR3 protein: CASSSQLGNGGAVEQFF
D gene: TRBD2
clone size: NA
V gene: TRBV27
J gene: TRBJ2-1

CDR3 DNA: TGTGCCAGCAGCGGACCTAGCGGGGGGGGCACAGATACGCAGTATTTT
CDR3 protein: CASSGPSGGGTDTQYF
D gene: TRBD2
clone size: NA
V gene: TRBV9
J gene: TRBJ2-3

CDR3 DNA: TGTGCCCTCGGGACACCTTCACCCCTCCACTTT
CDR3 protein: CALGTPSPLHF
D gene: NA
clone size: few
V gene: TRBV30
J gene: TRBJ1-6

CDR3 DNA: TGTGCCAGCAGCTCGCCCTCCCAGGGGAATCAGCCCCAGCATTTT
CDR3 protein: CASSSPSQGNQPQHF
D gene: NA
clone size: NA
V gene: TRBV7-8
J gene: TRBJ1-5

CDR3 DNA: TGTGCCAGCAGTTACACCACGAACACTGAAGCTTTCTTT
CDR3 protein: CASSYTTNTEAFF
D gene: NA
clone size: NA
V gene: TRBV6-5
J gene: TRBJ1-1

CDR3 DNA: TGCGCCAGCAGCTTAAGGACAGGGGGAACGGGCGAGCAGTACTTC
CDR3 protein: CASSLRTGGTGEQYF
D gene: TRBD1
clone size: NA
V gene: TRBV5-1
J gene: TRBJ2-7

CDR3 DNA: TGTGCCAGCAGCTGGACTTTCTCCTACGAGCAGTACTTC
CDR3 protein: CASSWTFSYEQYF
D gene: NA
clone size: NA
V gene: TRBV7-2
J gene: TRBJ2-7

CDR3 DNA: TGTGCCAGTATAGCGGGGAATGGCTACACCTTC
CDR3 protein: CASIAGNGYTF
D gene: NA
clone size: NA
V gene: TRBV19
J gene: TRBJ1-2

CDR3 DNA: TGTGCCAGCAGTTACCTGACAGGGGGATCGGACGAGCAGTACTTC
CDR3 protein: CASSYLTGGSDEQYF
D gene: TRBD1
clone size: NA
V gene: TRBV6-5
J gene: TRBJ2-7

CDR3 DNA: TGTGCCAGCAATACTCCGGGACTAGCCTACAATGAGCAGTTCTTC
CDR3 protein: CASNTPGLAYNEQFF
D gene: TRBD2
clone size: once
V gene: TRBV9
J gene: TRBJ2-1

CDR3 DNA: TGTGCCAGCAGCTTAGGCAGTTACAATGAGCAGTTCTTC
CDR3 protein: CASSLGSYNEQFF
D gene: NA
clone size: NA
V gene: TRBV11-2
J gene: TRBJ2-1

CDR3 DNA: TGTGCCAGCAGCGTAACCACCATTAATAGGGAGGCTTCCTACGAGCAGTACTTC
CDR3 protein: CASSVTTINREASYEQYF
D gene: NA
clone size: once
V gene: TRBV7-2
J gene: TRBJ2-7

CDR3 DNA: TGTGCCAGCAGCGTAGATGCTAGCGGGGTTTCCTACAATGAGCAGTTCTTC
CDR3 protein: CASSVDASGVSYNEQFF
D gene: TRBD2
clone size: NA
V gene: TRBV9
J gene: TRBJ2-1

CDR3 DNA: TGTGCCAGCAGCTGGGACAGGGAAGAGGGTCAGCCCCAGCATTTT
CDR3 protein: CASSWDREEGQPQHF
D gene: TRBD1
clone size: NA
V gene: TRBV28
J gene: TRBJ1-5